This TCR beta chain was sequenced in a study of T cells in Graves' hyperthyroidism and ophthalmopathy. The PBMCs studied were ones that came from roughly 11 ml fresh peripheral blood. Germline assignment: CDR1 MDHEN and CDR2 SYDVKM. V trimming: 6 bases; J trimming: 2 bases; junction bases outside the gene matches: 6. The CDR3 has 14 residues. This clonotype occurred many times. Template material for amplifying TCR beta CDR3 regions consisted of RNA transcripts. Using the HTBI primer set, a first-round RT-PCR was run on the TCR CDR3. MiXCR, run by TCRdb on the multiplex PCR reads, gives a single entry per CDR3 protein. The sample lists some 770,000 distinct CDR3 sequences, approximately 16% occurring once.

Sequencing was performed on blood. This chain connects TRBV28 to TRBJ2-7, with 8 bases fitting TRBD2. This receptor was identified in a man aged 18 to 30 with Graves' hyperthyroidism. CDR3 protein: CASSVTSEPYEQYF. CDR3 bases: TGTGCCAGCAGCGTGACTAGCGAACCCTACGAGCAGTACTTC.